These T cell receptor beta chains were read from a single sample in a study of cytomegalovirus exposure and HLA in healthy donors. Here immunoSEQ multiplex PCR was the method, and the copy in TCRdb shows in-frame clones only, minus some. This sample carries tens of thousands of clones, about 60% of them seen once, and the ten largest clones take 15%. The sample consisted of PBMCs. The receptor set was obtained from a middle-aged woman in good health and CMV-seropositive. Both conserved end residues are part of each CDR3. A D gene is named only where the DNA matches it firmly. Rows may omit the clone size; those that give it use once, few, many or a size class.

d_call j_call v_call clone_size cdr3_aa cdr3_nt
. TRBJ2-7 TRBV28 . CASVPGGQTYEQYF TGTGCCAGCGTCCCCGGAGGTCAAACCTACGAGCAGTACTTC
TRBD2 TRBJ2-3 TRBV4-1 once CASSQEVSTSGELTDTQYF TGCGCCAGCAGCCAAGAGGTTTCCACTAGCGGGGAACTCACAGATACGCAGTATTTT
TRBD2 TRBJ2-7 TRBV27 few CASSYTLAGVGEQYF TGTGCCAGCAGTTATACCCTAGCGGGAGTCGGCGAGCAGTACTTC
TRBD1 TRBJ2-3 TRBV19 . CASMGQGVNTQYF TGTGCCAGTATGGGACAGGGGGTAAATACGCAGTATTTT
TRBD1 TRBJ2-3 TRBV29-1 few CSVLDRGSRNTQYF TGCAGCGTTTTGGACAGGGGAAGCCGAAATACGCAGTATTTT
. TRBJ2-1 TRBV4-1 . CASSQDRGSSSYNEQFF TGCGCCAGCAGCCAAGATCGAGGGAGTTCCTCCTACAATGAGCAGTTCTTC
. TRBJ2-2 TRBV18 . CASSPDGATGNTGELFF TGTGCCAGCTCACCCGACGGTGCGACAGGGAACACCGGGGAGCTGTTTTTT
TRBD1 TRBJ1-2 TRBV5-4 . CASSFLGQGADGYTF TGTGCCAGCAGCTTCTTGGGACAGGGGGCGGATGGCTACACCTTC
TRBD2 TRBJ2-1 TRBV5-1 . CASSTLAGGDNEQFF TGCGCCAGCAGCACGCTAGCGGGAGGGGACAATGAGCAGTTCTTC
TRBD2 TRBJ2-4 TRBV28 few CASSLFGFGQRLAERNIQYF TGTGCCAGCAGTTTATTCGGCTTCGGACAGAGACTAGCGGAGCGAAACATTCAGTACTTC
. TRBJ2-5 TRBV27 . CASSFERRETQYF TGTGCCAGCAGTTTCGAGCGCCGAGAGACCCAGTACTTC
TRBD1 TRBJ1-5 TRBV28 few CASLAPGQGGQPQHF TGTGCCAGTCTAGCCCCGGGACAGGGTGGTCAGCCCCAGCATTTT
. TRBJ2-1 TRBV19 . CASSTFNEQFF TGTGCCAGTAGTACCTTTAATGAGCAGTTCTTC
TRBD2 TRBJ2-3 TRBV4-1 . CASSQWEAGGTDTQYF TGCGCCAGCAGCCAATGGGAAGCGGGGGGCACAGATACGCAGTATTTT
TRBD2 TRBJ2-7 TRBV28 . CASSIHSPPSGRDEQYF TGTGCCAGCAGTATCCACTCCCCCCCCAGCGGGAGGGACGAGCAGTACTTC
. TRBJ1-2 TRBV7-8 . CASSLARAEGPRATF TGTGCCAGCAGCTTAGCGAGGGCAGAGGGCCCCCGCGCAACCTTC
. TRBJ2-3 TRBV5-4 few CASSLPSGQGLLADTQYF TGTGCCAGCAGCTTGCCGTCTGGCCAGGGTCTATTAGCAGATACGCAGTATTTT